What follows are 27 T cell receptor beta chains derived from one specimen sequenced in a study of response to subunit inactivated influenza vaccine. One entry per CDR3 protein, called by TCRdb with MiXCR from the RT-PCR reads. Among fewer than 750,000 distinct CDR3 sequences, about 15% were seen once, and the ten largest hold 11%. Sequencing used PBMCs from blood, obtained roughly 12 days after vaccination. The receptors were gathered from a middle-aged man who received an inactivated influenza vaccine.

The V gene is TRBV7-2, the J gene TRBJ2-3; TRBD1 might be the D (5 bases). Germline V CDR1 and CDR2: SGHTA, FQGNSA. CDR3 length: 14 residues. The V and J ends lost 5 bases and 0 bases respectively, with 9 bases between them. The CDR3 nucleotides read TGTGCCAGCAGCGTTAAGGGGAGCACAGATACGCAGTATTTT. Encoded protein: CASSVKGSTDTQYF.

This clonotype was seen more than once but under ten times. The chain has TRBV9 and TRBJ2-5; 8 nucleotides match TRBD2. The CDR3 length is 16 residues. Per the germline V gene, CDR1 is SGDLS and CDR2 is YYNGEE. V dropped 0 bases and J dropped 2; count of bases not matched to a gene: 6. CDR3 in DNA: TGTGCCAGCAGCGTAGGCGCCCTAGCGGGTCAAGAGACCCAGTACTTC. This encodes CASSVGALAGQETQYF.

This rearrangement joins TRBV11-2 to TRBJ1-2; TRBD1 matches at 8 bases. Germline CDR1 SGHAT, CDR2 FQNNGV. Trimming at V came to 1 base and at J to 4 bases, leaving 5 bases not matched to a gene. The CDR3 consists of 15 residues. The CDR3 DNA reads TGTGCCAGCAGCTTAGGCACAGGGGGTTTCTATGGCTACACCTTC. It translates to CASSLGTGGFYGYTF.

This clonotype was found a few times. This chain connects TRBV20-1 to TRBJ2-1; possible D gene TRBD1, 6 bases. The CDR3 totals 15 residues. Trimming took off 3 bases at V and 10 bases at J, with 22 bases between the two ends. Germline V lookup: CDR1 DFQATT, CDR2 SNEGSKA (reference sequence). CDR3 bases: TGCAGTGCTAGGGACGGAGGACAGCTTTCAATGGAGCAGTTCTTC. Protein product: CSARDGGQLSMEQFF.

In its sample, this clonotype was seen a few times. This chain uses TRBV4-3 with TRBJ2-3, with 8 bases that match TRBD1. The CDR3 extends over 16 amino acids. V was clipped by 2 bases and J by 0 bases; unmatched bases: 4. The V gene's germline CDR1 is LGHNA and CDR2 YSLEER. The CDR3 loop reads CASSQSGQASTDTQYF. The CDR3, as DNA: TGCGCCAGCAGCCAATCGGGACAGGCTAGCACAGATACGCAGTATTTT.

This clonotype was detected only a few times. The V gene is TRBV20-1, the J gene TRBJ2-1; D is ambiguous. Germline assignment: CDR1 DFQATT and CDR2 SNEGSKA (reference sequence). The ends were cut back, 5 bases at V and 4 bases at J, with 21 bases in the middle. This CDR3 has 16 residues. This chain's CDR3 is CSAAGLVAIKYNEQFF. CDR3 nucleotide sequence: TGCAGTGCTGCTGGTCTTGTGGCCATTAAATACAATGAGCAGTTCTTC.

This clonotype turned up a few times. The rearrangement joins TRBV29-1 to TRBJ2-3; D uncertain. Germline CDR1 and CDR2: SQVTM and ANQGSEA. The CDR3 is 13 residues long. Trimming pared 4 bases from V and 4 bases from J, leaving 12 bases between. The CDR3 coding sequence is TGCAGCGTTGCCCGAGTAGTAGCAGATACGCAGTATTTT. It codes for CSVARVVADTQYF.

This clonotype was seen only a few times. The chain has TRBV7-9 and TRBJ2-1, with TRBD2 matching over 7 bases. CDR1 is SEHNR, CDR2 FQNEAQ, per germline (reference sequence). The CDR3 spans 21 residues. V lost 5 bases, J lost 1 base, and 23 bases stayed unmatched. The chain's CDR3 is CASSRYSLRENLVGSYNEQFF. The CDR3 bases are TGTGCCAGCAGCCGATACTCCCTGCGGGAGAACTTAGTGGGGTCCTACAATGAGCAGTTCTTC.

The chain joins TRBV6-2 or TRBV6-3 to TRBJ2-5; 7 nucleotides match TRBD2. The trim removed 8 bases at V and 5 bases at J, leaving 23 bases unmatched. The germline V gene encodes CDR1 MNHEY and CDR2 SVGEGT. The CDR3 has 18 residues. The CDR3 DNA follows: TGTGCCAGCGCAAAAAACCCTCCGAGAAGCGGGGTCGGGGAGACCCAGTACTTC. Translated, it gives CASAKNPPRSGVGETQYF.

In this sample, this clonotype turned up many times. This rearrangement joins TRBV11-2 to TRBJ2-1, with 13 bases matching TRBD2. V lost 0 bases, J lost 7 bases, and 6 bases stayed unmatched. Germline V gene data show CDR1 as SGHAT and CDR2 as FQNNGV. CDR3 size: 17 residues. This CDR3 is CASSLDPTSGGNNEQFF. As DNA, the CDR3 is TGTGCCAGCAGCTTAGATCCGACTAGCGGGGGGAATAATGAGCAGTTCTTC.

This sequence joins TRBV20-1 and TRBJ2-7; D may be TRBD1 (6 bases). The germline V gene has CDR1 DFQATT and CDR2 SNEGSKA (reference sequence). The CDR3 extends over 12 amino acids. Trimming removed 5 bases at V and 4 bases at J, with 12 bases between. The CDR3, as DNA: TGCAGTGCTCCTGGGCAGGGGTACGAGCAGTACTTC. This codes for CSAPGQGYEQYF.

This clonotype was counted a few times. This chain connects TRBV6-5 to TRBJ2-3, with TRBD2 matching over 9 bases. The CDR3 has 15 amino acids. Germline lookup yields CDR1 MNHEY and CDR2 SVGAGI. The trim removed 3 bases at V and 3 bases at J, leaving 4 bases unmatched. CDR3: CASSYRGRGTDTQYF. Here the CDR3 DNA reads TGTGCCAGCAGTTATCGCGGGAGGGGGACAGATACGCAGTATTTT.

This chain connects TRBV20-1 to TRBJ2-1, with 7 bases that match TRBD2. After removal of 5 bases from V and 9 bases from J, the junction contained 7 bases not matched to a gene. This CDR3 region has 12 residues. Germline assignment: CDR1 DFQATT and CDR2 SNEGSKA (reference sequence). The CDR3 reads CSARGRVTEQFF. CDR3 DNA sequence: TGCAGTGCTCGGGGGAGGGTGACTGAGCAGTTCTTC.

In this sample, this clonotype turned up many times. This chain connects TRBV9 to TRBJ2-1; tentatively, D is TRBD1 (5 bases). The germline V and J ends were trimmed by 0 bases and 9 bases, with 10 bases remaining between them. Germline values: CDR1 SGDLS, CDR2 YYNGEE. The CDR3 runs 13 residues. The CDR3 DNA reads as TGTGCCAGCAGCGTAGGGTCAGGGCCTGAGCAGTTCTTC. Protein product: CASSVGSGPEQFF.

This clonotype has only a few counts. The gene calls are TRBV5-1 and TRBJ2-7; maybe TRBD2 (5 bases). Per germline, CDR1 SGHRS and CDR2 YFSETQ. Trimming pared 1 base from V and 3 bases from J, leaving 14 bases between. This CDR3 comprises 15 residues. The CDR3 sequence: CASSLLAADHYEQYF. CDR3 bases: TGCGCCAGCAGCTTGCTGGCAGCGGACCACTACGAGCAGTACTTC.

This clonotype has ten or more counts. The chain uses TRBV3-1 and TRBJ2-7, with 11 bases identical to TRBD1. CDR3 length equals 15 residues. CDR1 and CDR2 from the germline V gene are LGHDT and YNNKEL (reference sequence). The V segment lost 5 bases and the J segment 7 bases; nucleotides outside the gene matches: 10. CDR3 nucleotide sequence: TGTGCCAGCAGCGCCACCGGGACAGGGGGGAGAGAGCAGTACTTC. Encoded protein: CASSATGTGGREQYF.

V usage is TRBV5-1 and J usage is TRBJ2-7, with 10 nucleotides matching TRBD1. Trimming at V came to 0 bases and at J to 3 bases, leaving 6 bases not matched to a gene. This CDR3 is built from 16 residues. The germline V gene encodes CDR1 SGHRS and CDR2 YFSETQ. The CDR3 loop reads CASSLAGGDRGYEQYF. DNA of the CDR3: TGCGCCAGCAGCTTGGCCGGGGGGGACAGGGGCTACGAGCAGTACTTC. The whole variable domain, filled in from reference TRBV5-1 and TRBJ2-7, reads KAGVTQTPRYLIKTRGQQVTLSCSPISGHRSVSWYQQTPGQGLQFLFEYFSETQRNKGNFPGRFSGRQFSNSRSEMNVSTLELGDSALYLCASSLAGGDRGYEQYFGPGTRLTVT.

V and J are TRBV12-3 or TRBV12-4 and TRBJ1-5; D gene ambiguous. V was pared by 5 bases and J by 10 bases, with 12 bases between. This CDR3 comprises 12 residues. CDR3: CASSPRRIPQHF. CDR3 coding DNA: TGTGCCAGCAGTCCGCGAAGGATCCCCCAGCATTTT.

This clonotype has ten or more counts. For the CDR3, the DNA is TGCAGCGTAACTAGCGGGGGAGTGAATGAGCAGTTCTTC. Residues: CSVTSGGVNEQFF. The chain uses TRBV29-1 and TRBJ2-1; 11 bases match TRBD2. The length of the CDR3 is 13 residues. With 6 bases clipped from V and 7 bases from J, the junction kept 5 bases outside the gene matches. Germline V gene data show CDR1 as SQVTM and CDR2 as ANQGSEA.

This clonotype was counted only a few times. The V call is TRBV20-1, the J call TRBJ1-5, with D maybe TRBD1 (5 bases). Germline CDR1 DFQATT, CDR2 SNEGSKA (reference sequence). The CDR3 runs 15 residues. V was shortened by 2 bases and J by 0 bases, with 11 bases between the two germline ends. CDR3 in amino acids: CSARWGSNSNQPQHF. In DNA, the CDR3 is TGCAGTGCTAGATGGGGGTCTAATAGCAATCAGCCCCAGCATTTT.

The chain links TRBV29-1 to TRBJ2-1; 12 nucleotides align to TRBD2. This CDR3 has 15 amino acids. Germline assignment: CDR1 SQVTM and CDR2 ANQGSEA. The junction had 11 bases not matched to a gene; V was cut back by 6 bases and J by 8 bases. The CDR3 DNA is TGCAGCGTCCCCAACCGGACTAGCGGGGTCGATGAGCAGTTCTTC. Residues: CSVPNRTSGVDEQFF.

The gene calls are TRBV12-3 or TRBV12-4 and TRBJ2-1; 7 bases map to TRBD2. Trimming cost V 5 bases and J 6 bases; bases outside gene matches: 7. The CDR3 spans 14 residues. The CDR3 sequence: CASSPTGLPNEQFF. The CDR3, as DNA: TGTGCCAGCAGTCCGACGGGACTACCCAATGAGCAGTTCTTC.

V and J are TRBV20-1 and TRBJ2-3, with D possibly being TRBD2 (6 bases). CDR3 length: 14 residues. Trimming cost V 4 bases and J 5 bases, with 16 bases left between them. Looked up from germline, CDR1 is DFQATT and CDR2 is SNEGSKA (reference sequence). The CDR3 loop is CSAIAGSSGDTQYF. The CDR3 region has the DNA TGCAGTGCTATTGCCGGGAGCTCTGGAGATACGCAGTATTTT.

This clonotype appeared a few times. V and J are TRBV7-2 and TRBJ2-5, with D possibly being TRBD1 (5 bases). Trimming took 2 bases from V and 6 from J, leaving 19 bases between them. The CDR3 length is 16 residues. The germline V gene encodes CDR1 SGHTA and CDR2 FQGNSA. The CDR3 nucleotides read TGTGCCAGCAGCTTAACTTTTGTAAGGGGAATACAGACCCAGTACTTC. Protein sequence: CASSLTFVRGIQTQYF.

The chain joins TRBV15 to TRBJ2-1; no clear D. The germline V gene encodes CDR1 LNHNV and CDR2 YYDKDF (reference sequence). This CDR3 is built from 15 residues. V lost 4 bases, J lost 6 bases, and 16 bases lay in between. CDR3 sequence reads: CATSNNTRNFNEQFF. The DNA for the CDR3 is TGTGCCACCAGCAATAACACACGGAATTTCAATGAGCAGTTCTTC.

In its sample, this clonotype was seen a few times. The V call is TRBV7-2, the J call TRBJ1-6, with 7 nucleotides matching TRBD1. V lost 3 bases to trimming and J lost 7 bases; unmatched junction nucleotides: 6. Germline V gene sequence: CDR1 SGHTA, CDR2 FQGNSA. The CDR3 has 15 amino acids. The CDR3 loop is CASSFRTGGNSPLHF. In DNA, the CDR3 is TGTGCCAGCAGCTTCCGGACAGGCGGCAATTCACCCCTCCACTTT.

V and J are TRBV27 and TRBJ2-3, with TRBD2 identical over 12 bases. Germline V gene lookup returns CDR1 MNHEY and CDR2 SMNVEV (reference sequence). With 5 bases clipped from V and 6 bases from J, the junction kept 9 bases outside the gene matches. The CDR3 is 16 amino acids. The CDR3 protein is CASSLFSSGGADTQYF. The CDR3 DNA follows: TGTGCCAGCAGTCTATTTTCTAGCGGGGGGGCGGATACGCAGTATTTT.